This T cell receptor beta chain originates from a study of T cells in Graves' hyperthyroidism and ophthalmopathy. TCR beta CDR3 region amplification was performed from RNA transcripts. HTBI primers drove first-round RT-PCR of the TCR CDR3. One entry per CDR3 protein, called by TCRdb with MiXCR from the multiplex PCR reads. The sample includes 550,000 to 800,000 distinct CDR3 sequences, 15% to 20% of them seen just once. This clonotype has ten or more counts. Its specificity is unknown. Study results and caveats: A 13 V-J model separated ophthalmopathy from stable hyperthyroidism.

Graves' hyperthyroidism without ophthalmopathy progression within 18 months was termed stable. Each 10 ml fresh peripheral blood draw supplied the PBMCs. The V end lost 8 bases, the J end lost 0 bases, and 11 bases lay between the germline ends. This CDR3 has 14 amino acids. Germline V gene sequence: CDR1 MNHEY, CDR2 SMNVEV (reference sequence). Sequenced material: blood. The chain links TRBV27 to TRBJ1-5; D ambiguous. This sequence was found in a middle-aged man with Graves' hyperthyroidism. CDR3 nucleotides: TGTGCCAGCCGAACTGGGTATAGCAATCAGCCCCAGCATTTT. Its protein is CASRTGYSNQPQHF.